This TCR beta chain stems from a study of T-cell reconstitution after alpha-beta-depleted transplantation in children. Study conclusions and caveats: A year had passed since transplant, and T-cell counts and diversity by then came mostly from newly produced T cells. Surviving recipient T cells and thymic progenitors accounted for the high day-60 TCRbeta diversity observed in some patients. Several hundred expanded graft clones reportedly were the source of alpha-beta T cells about two months after transplant.

Researchers prepared the TCRbeta library using unique molecular identifiers, the study reports. TCRdb itself ran the PCR reads through MiXCR, one entry per CDR3 protein. The sample holds about 250,000 distinct CDR3 sequences, about 24% seen once. The CDR3 length is 14 residues. The V segment lost 3 bases and the J segment 7 bases; nucleotides outside the gene matches: 4. Germline CDR1 DFQATT, CDR2 SNEGSKA (reference sequence). As to this clonotype: The antigen remains undetermined.

Sequencing used PBMCs, mostly from graft donor cells, obtained 360 days after TCRalphabeta/CD19-depleted stem cell transplant. This TCR derives from a female patient aged 2 to 10 who had a stem cell transplant for congenital amegakaryocytic thrombocytopenia, so the T cells may come from the graft donor. The rearrangement joins TRBV20-1 to TRBJ1-6, with 9 bases lining up with TRBD1. The DNA of the CDR3 is TGCAGTGCTAGGGGACAGGGAGGGAATTCACCCCTCCACTTT. As protein: CSARGQGGNSPLHF.